This TCR beta chain came from a study of shared clonotypes between healthy human individuals. Notes on the study in general: It was the few donors that limited the genetic and exposure-history diversity represented.

A note on this clone: Its target is not known.

The study ran the assay at deep level. TCRdb keeps only in-frame clones here, not all; method: immunoSEQ multiplex PCR. The table lists approximately 720,000 clones, 92% of them singletons. The naive CD8 fraction comprised CD45RO-negative cells positively selected for CCR7 and excluded terminally differentiated effector memory CD45RA+ cells. Adult donors, all healthy and HIV-negative, had no recent acute infections or vaccinations. Trimming cost V 1 base and J 8 bases, with 15 bases left between them. Germline V gives CDR1 MGHRA, CDR2 YSYEKL. CDR3 length: 15 amino acids. This clonotype was obtained from a man between 25 and 39 years old in good health. Input material: naive CD8+ T cells sorted from blood. The V and J genes are TRBV4-1 and TRBJ2-1, with a possible D match to TRBD1 (6 bases). The CDR3 sequence: CASSQAAGVVDEQFF. The CDR3 region has the DNA TGCGCCAGCAGCCAAGCGGCAGGGGTGGTCGATGAGCAGTTCTTC.